One TCR beta chain is described in this entry. What it binds is unknown. The data were taken from a study of OX40 agonist ivuxolimab in advanced cancers. Overall study context: Ivuxolimab is a fully human IgG2 antibody that activates OX40 (CD134). Study results and limitations: Blood T cells, both CD4+ and CD8+, expanded clonally by week 6 at 0.1 to 3.0 mg/kg. Some nonresponders additionally presented with little normalized T-cell clonal expansion.

Samples of blood were obtained at baseline, on cycle 4 day 1, and on cycle 7 day 1. Measured with immunoSEQ multiplex PCR; TCRdb has only the in-frame clones, and not every one. The sample holds 100,000 to 110,000 clones, approximately 91% seen once. The J segment lost 5 bases and the V segment lost 0 bases, leaving 6 bases of the junction unmatched. The CDR3 length is 17 residues. Per the germline V gene, CDR1 is MNHNS and CDR2 is SASEGT. The chain employs TRBV6-1 and TRBJ2-7, with 14 bases lining up with TRBD2. The sample was CD4+ or CD8+ T cells sorted from blood, taken in a trial of the OX40 agonist ivuxolimab. The TCR comes from an adult with an advanced solid tumor such as melanoma, head and neck, liver or kidney cancer. The CDR3 DNA follows: TGTGCCAGCAGTGAAGCGAAGGGACTAGCGGGAGTAAACGAGCAGTACTTC. Protein sequence: CASSEAKGLAGVNEQYF.